The next 13 T cell receptor beta chains were all read from a single sample in a study of T cell changes during pregnancy in multiple sclerosis. Measured with immunoSEQ multiplex PCR; TCRdb has only the in-frame clones, and not every one. The sample yields about 59,000 clones, approximately 94% seen once. Sample: CD8+ T cells from peripheral blood mononuclear cells, taken after pregnancy. All receptors derive from a female donor with multiple sclerosis, enrolled in a pregnancy study.

The chain carries TRBV2 and TRBJ2-3; 10 nucleotides line up with TRBD2. Germline values: CDR1 SNHLY, CDR2 FYNNEI. The J segment lost 6 bases and the V segment lost 2 bases, leaving 2 bases of the junction unmatched. CDR3 length equals 14 residues. The CDR3 nucleotides read TGTGCCAGCAGTGAACTAGCGGGAGCCGATACGCAGTATTTT. Its translation is CASSELAGADTQYF.

In its sample, this clone was seen once. The chain recombines TRBV5-6 with TRBJ1-4; D not resolved. Trimming shortened V by 0 bases and J by 7 bases, and 4 bases separated the two germline ends. Germline V gene lookup returns CDR1 SGHDT and CDR2 YYEEEE. The CDR3 consists of 12 residues. The CDR3 is CASSLGGEKLFF. The CDR3 nucleotides are TGTGCCAGCAGCTTGGGAGGTGAAAAACTGTTTTTT.

V usage is TRBV13 and J usage is TRBJ2-5; TRBD2 is a possible D gene (6 bases). V was clipped by 5 bases and J by 5 bases, with 15 bases between them. This CDR3 is 14 amino acids long. CDR1 PRHDT and CDR2 FYEKMQ come from the germline V gene (reference sequence). The CDR3 DNA is TGTGCCAGCAGCCCCCGGGGGATGGCGGAGACCCAGTACTTC. Its translation is CASSPRGMAETQYF.

The rearrangement links TRBV10-3 to TRBJ2-1, with 8 bases that match TRBD2. The CDR3 runs 17 residues. Germline values: CDR1 ENHRY, CDR2 SYGVKD. Germline trimming cut 0 bases from V and 3 bases from J; bases unmatched to any gene: 7. CDR3 in amino acids: CAISESMSGRGYNEQFF. For the CDR3, the DNA is TGTGCCATCAGTGAGTCGATGTCCGGGAGGGGCTACAATGAGCAGTTCTTC.

The J gene is TRBJ1-2, the V gene TRBV27; 9 bases map to TRBD1. CDR1 MNHEY and CDR2 SMNVEV come from the germline V gene (reference sequence). The CDR3 covers 12 residues. Germline trimming cut 6 bases from V and 8 bases from J; bases unmatched to any gene: 4. The chain's CDR3 is CASRTGGLGYTF. In DNA, the CDR3 is TGTGCCAGCAGGACAGGGGGGCTGGGCTACACCTTC.

V usage is TRBV4-2 and J usage is TRBJ2-7; tentative D call: TRBD1 (6 bases). Germline V gives CDR1 LGHNA, CDR2 YNFKEQ. This CDR3 contains 15 residues. Trimming stripped 1 base from V and 4 bases from J, with 14 bases between. The CDR3: CASSQGQAGLYEQYF. Here the CDR3 DNA reads TGTGCCAGCAGCCAAGGACAGGCGGGTTTATACGAGCAGTACTTC.

CDR3 sequence: CASSLIGDNQPQHF. CDR3 bases: TGTGCCAGCAGTTTAATAGGGGACAATCAGCCCCAGCATTTT. The chain carries TRBV28 and TRBJ1-5, with D possibly TRBD1 on 5 matching bases. The CDR3 consists of 14 residues. CDR1 is MDHEN and CDR2 is SYDVKM in the germline V gene. V was pared by 2 bases and J by 3 bases, with 8 bases between.

J is TRBJ1-2 and V is TRBV29-1; the match to TRBD1 covers 12 bases. The CDR3 covers 17 residues. The germline V gene encodes CDR1 SQVTM and CDR2 ANQGSEA. Trimming took 5 bases from V and 1 from J; bases not matched to a gene: 11. This CDR3 reads CSVPGQGAYKGNYGYTF. CDR3 DNA sequence: TGCAGCGTTCCGGGACAGGGGGCGTATAAGGGTAACTATGGCTACACCTTC.

The CDR3 is CASSSRDGPYEQYF. The CDR3 DNA is TGTGCCAGCAGTTCGCGGGACGGACCCTACGAGCAGTACTTC. The chain combines TRBV6-5 with TRBJ2-7; TRBD2 is a possible D gene (6 bases). CDR3 length: 14 amino acids. V was cut by 4 bases and J by 2 bases, with 12 bases left in between. Germline CDR1 reads MNHEY; CDR2 reads SVGAGI.

V and J are TRBV4-1 and TRBJ1-5, with D hard to call. The length of the CDR3 is 15 residues. Germline V gives CDR1 MGHRA, CDR2 YSYEKL. V was clipped by 5 bases and J by 3 bases, with 14 bases between them. The CDR3 spells CASSEDSRNNQPQHF. In DNA form, the CDR3 reads TGCGCCAGCAGCGAGGACTCAAGAAACAATCAGCCCCAGCATTTT.

This chain joins TRBV5-4 and TRBJ1-5; a weak D match, TRBD1 (5 bases). The CDR3 is made up of 18 amino acids. Trimming stripped 4 bases from V and 7 bases from J, with 27 bases between. Germline values: CDR1 SGHNT, CDR2 YYREEE (reference sequence). CDR3: CASSPVSRRPPGGQPQHF. The DNA for the CDR3 is TGTGCCAGCAGCCCCGTTTCTAGAAGGCCCCCGGGGGGACAGCCCCAGCATTTT.

V usage is TRBV7-3 and J usage is TRBJ2-1; 10 bases are shared with TRBD2. Germline V gene sequence: CDR1 SGHTA, CDR2 FQGTGA. V shed 2 bases and J 4 bases; nucleotides not matched to a gene: 2. CDR3 size: 15 residues. Here the CDR3 reads CASSLSAGGYNEQFF. CDR3 sequence (DNA): TGTGCCAGCAGCTTATCAGCGGGAGGGTACAATGAGCAGTTCTTC.

This clone appeared once. The chain has TRBV5-1 and TRBJ2-1, with 9 bases that match TRBD1. The germline CDR1 and CDR2 sequences are SGHRS and YFSETQ. CDR3 size: 19 residues. Losses at the gene ends were 4 bases for V and 0 bases for J; bases not matched to a gene: 14. As DNA, the CDR3 is TGCGCCAGCAGCCCCGAAGGGACAGGGTACCTAAGCTCCTACAATGAGCAGTTCTTC. Translation gives CASSPEGTGYLSSYNEQFF.